What follows is one T cell receptor (beta chain) and its context. In the original processing: From reference gene primer amplification, estimates of nucleated cell counts were derived. Clones were sequenced by immunoSEQ multiplex PCR, and TCRdb holds only the in-frame ones, with some missing. Clone size and V and J calls were adopted from that table, with D and trimming inferred from the DNA. In the table there are approximately 150,000 clones, 87% of which are singletons. The data are from a study of blood T cell repertoires in COVID-19. Looking at the study overall: Whether acute or convalescent, the COVID-19 samples came from the United States, Italy and Spain. T cells, B-cell-depleted T cells, or PBMCs provided the cDNA or gDNA that served as material.

Germline CDR1 is MDHEN and CDR2 is SYDVKM. Losses at the gene ends were 3 bases for V and 2 bases for J; bases not matched to a gene: 15. This CDR3 has 19 residues. The J gene is TRBJ2-7, the V gene TRBV28, with TRBD2 identical over 11 bases. The sequence was obtained from a human donor in a cohort sampled during active COVID-19. Sequenced: peripheral blood. CDR3: CASSFSFGALAGGAYEQYF. The CDR3 coding sequence is TGTGCCAGCAGTTTCAGTTTCGGGGCCCTAGCGGGGGGAGCCTACGAGCAGTACTTC.